This T cell receptor (beta chain) was found in a study of beta chain features in type 1 diabetes. Germline CDR1 and CDR2: SGDLS and YYNGEE. The germline V and J ends were trimmed by 3 bases and 8 bases, with 17 bases remaining between them. CDR3 size: 14 residues. The study reverse transcribed the entire isolated RNA, so it sequenced expressed TCRB transcripts. Data came from immunoSEQ multiplex PCR; TCRdb stores just in-frame clones and leaves some out. Among fewer than 300,000 clones listed, 9.5% to 13% were seen once. Points on this clone: Antigen unknown.

It was via CD45RO/CCR7/CD25/CD127/CD95/CD27 that CD4+ naive, central memory, regulatory and stem cell-like memory cells were sorted. Purity exceeding 98% was reached by all sorted populations. Notes on the study in general: Cells that show high TCR expression could be over-represented by cDNA sequencing. TCRB CDR3s were moderately but significantly shorter in Type 1 diabetes patients in all four CD4+ subsets.

The source material was naive CD4+ T cells from blood. The chain links TRBV9 to TRBJ1-2, with D uncertain. This sequence originates from a man under 40 with type 1 diabetes. This CDR3 reads CASSATSPGGGYTF. CDR3 DNA sequence: TGTGCCAGCAGCGCTACCTCCCCTGGAGGAGGCTACACCTTC.